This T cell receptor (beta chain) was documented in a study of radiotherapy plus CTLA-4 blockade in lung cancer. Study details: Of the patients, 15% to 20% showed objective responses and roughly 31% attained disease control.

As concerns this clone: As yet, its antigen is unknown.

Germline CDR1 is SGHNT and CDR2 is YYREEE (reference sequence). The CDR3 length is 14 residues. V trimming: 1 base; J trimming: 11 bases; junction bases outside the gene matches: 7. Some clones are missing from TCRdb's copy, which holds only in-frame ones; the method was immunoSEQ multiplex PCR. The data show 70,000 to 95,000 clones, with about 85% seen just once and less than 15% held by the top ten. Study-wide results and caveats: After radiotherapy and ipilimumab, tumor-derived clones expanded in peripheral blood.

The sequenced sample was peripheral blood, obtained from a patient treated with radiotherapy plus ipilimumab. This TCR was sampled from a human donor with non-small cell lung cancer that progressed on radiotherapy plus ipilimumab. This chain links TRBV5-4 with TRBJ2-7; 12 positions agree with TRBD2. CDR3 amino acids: CASSLSSGGGRKYF. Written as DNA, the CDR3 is TGTGCCAGCAGCTTGTCTAGCGGGGGGGGTAGGAAGTACTTC.